Following are 28 T cell receptor beta chains from one sample sequenced in a study of regulatory T cells in long-lasting Graves disease. Time point defined: persistent/refractory GD, antithyroid drugs over 5 years with positive TRAb. PBMCs were the source of the RNA used for TCR sequencing. Arm-PCR with iRepertoire HTBI primers amplified the CDR3 regions for these TCR beta libraries. TCRdb independently ran MiXCR on the multiplex PCR reads; one entry per CDR3 protein. The sample shows fewer than 450,000 distinct CDR3 sequences, about a quarter of them seen only once. Sequencing used peripheral blood mononuclear cells (PBMCs), obtained when the disease was refractory, from a patient treated with antithyroid drugs. These receptors originate from a female donor with Graves disease.

The chain has TRBV18 and TRBJ2-7, with D tentatively TRBD2 (5 bases). This CDR3 is 12 amino acids long. Trimming shortened V by 1 base and J by 5 bases, and 6 bases separated the two germline ends. CDR1 is KGHSH and CDR2 is LQKENI in the germline V gene. In DNA form, the CDR3 reads TGTGCCAGCTCACCACAGGGAGACGAGCAGTACTTC. Translated, it gives CASSPQGDEQYF.

The genes are TRBV7-9 and TRBJ2-7; D possibly matches TRBD1 or TRBD2 (5 bases each). V dropped 3 bases and J dropped 2 bases, with 11 bases sitting between them. This CDR3 region has 14 residues. The V gene's germline CDR1 is SEHNR and CDR2 FQNEAQ (reference sequence). The CDR3 spells CASSLGDGTYEQYF. CDR3 DNA sequence: TGTGCCAGCAGCTTGGGGGATGGGACCTACGAGCAGTACTTC.

J is TRBJ2-7 and V is TRBV7-3, with D possibly matching TRBD2 (6 bases). Germline CDR1 is SGHTA and CDR2 is FQGTGA. Trimming removed 1 base at V and 3 bases at J, with 13 bases between. CDR3 length: 15 amino acids. CDR3 DNA: TGTGCCAGCAGCTTAATCGGCGGGATGGGCTACGAGCAGTACTTC. This sequence encodes CASSLIGGMGYEQYF.

This clonotype was seen a handful of times. The rearrangement joins TRBV5-1 to TRBJ2-7; unclear D gene. In germline, CDR1 is SGHRS, CDR2 YFSETQ. The V and J ends lost 2 bases and 3 bases respectively, with 9 bases between them. CDR3 size: 13 residues. The CDR3 DNA follows: TGCGCCAGCAGCTTAGGGATGAACTACGAGCAGTACTTC. Protein product: CASSLGMNYEQYF.

This clonotype was recorded a few times. The V gene is TRBV5-1, the J gene TRBJ1-1; 7 bases align to TRBD1. Germline V lookup: CDR1 SGHRS, CDR2 YFSETQ. V shed 2 bases and J 5 bases; nucleotides not matched to a gene: 9. The CDR3 covers 15 residues. The CDR3 DNA reads TGCGCCAGCAGCTTTCGACAGGGTAGCGAGACTGAAGCTTTCTTT. As protein: CASSFRQGSETEAFF.

This clonotype occurred many times. This chain uses TRBV12-3 or TRBV12-4 with TRBJ1-5, with D tentatively TRBD1 (5 bases). This CDR3 spans 15 amino acids. V shed 3 bases and J shed 0 bases, with 9 bases lying between them. This CDR3 is CASSFKGLSNQPQHF. CDR3 coding DNA: TGTGCCAGCAGTTTCAAGGGGCTTAGCAATCAGCCCCAGCATTTT.

The chain has TRBV6-2 or TRBV6-3 and TRBJ1-1; tentative D call: TRBD1 (5 bases). V lost 6 bases, J lost 1 base, and 18 bases lay in between. The germline V gene encodes CDR1 MNHEY and CDR2 SVGEGT. This CDR3 region has 16 residues. The chain's CDR3 is CASRPGVGISNTEAFF. The CDR3 region has the DNA TGTGCCAGCAGGCCGGGGGTGGGGATTTCGAACACTGAAGCTTTCTTT.

This clonotype was counted only a few times. V and J are TRBV19 and TRBJ1-2; D perhaps matches TRBD1 (5 bases). V shed 10 bases and J shed 2 bases, with 8 bases lying between them. Germline CDR1 is LNHDA and CDR2 is SQIVND (reference sequence). The CDR3 is 11 amino acids. The CDR3 loop is CATWGNYGYTF. The CDR3 bases are TGTGCCACCTGGGGGAACTATGGCTACACCTTC.

The chain joins TRBV7-2 to TRBJ1-5, with D possibly TRBD1 on 5 matching bases. The ends were cut back, 4 bases at V and 4 bases at J, with 14 bases in the middle. CDR1 and CDR2 (germline): SGHTA, FQGNSA. The length of the CDR3 is 15 residues. In DNA, the CDR3 is TGTGCCAGCAGCTCGCCGGGACTTCGGAATCAGCCCCAGCATTTT. The encoded protein is CASSSPGLRNQPQHF.

This chain connects TRBV20-1 to TRBJ2-1, with 10 bases identical to TRBD2. V was clipped by 0 bases and J by 3 bases; unmatched bases: 11. In germline, CDR1 is DFQATT, CDR2 SNEGSKA (reference sequence). This CDR3 comprises 18 residues. Written as DNA, the CDR3 is TGCAGTGCTAGAGATGCCGGAAGACTAGCGGGTAGCTACAATGAGCAGTTCTTC. It is translated as CSARDAGRLAGSYNEQFF.

This clonotype was seen a few times. The rearrangement uses TRBV5-1 and TRBJ1-2, with D tentatively TRBD1 (6 bases). The CDR3 contains 15 residues. Trimming shortened V by 1 base and J by 2 bases, and 12 bases separated the two germline ends. Germline CDR1 is SGHRS and CDR2 is YFSETQ. The CDR3 coding sequence is TGCGCCAGCAGCTTGAACGGTCAGGGGAACTATGGCTACACCTTC. Amino acids: CASSLNGQGNYGYTF.

V and J are TRBV12-3 or TRBV12-4 and TRBJ2-7; 14 bases agree with TRBD2. This CDR3 spans 18 amino acids. V lost 4 bases, J lost 6 bases, and 14 bases stayed unmatched. The CDR3: CASSSTEKTSGRDFEQYF. CDR3 nucleotides: TGTGCCAGCAGTTCGACAGAAAAGACTAGCGGGAGGGACTTCGAGCAGTACTTC.

This rearrangement joins TRBV10-3 to TRBJ2-7; D uncertain. This CDR3 has 13 residues. Trimming took off 2 bases at V and 4 bases at J, with 9 bases between the two ends. Germline-derived CDR1 and CDR2 are ENHRY and SYGVKD. The CDR3 sequence is CAISEVDNYEQYF. CDR3 nucleotide sequence: TGTGCCATCAGTGAGGTTGACAATTACGAGCAGTACTTC.

This clonotype appeared many times. V usage is TRBV7-2 and J usage is TRBJ2-5; possible D gene TRBD2, 6 bases. This CDR3 is 15 amino acids long. V was cut by 1 base and J by 5 bases, with 14 bases left in between. From germline, CDR1 is SGHTA and CDR2 FQGNSA. In DNA form, the CDR3 reads TGTGCCAGCAGCTTAGTTTTTACGGGGGTGGAGACCCAGTACTTC. This encodes CASSLVFTGVETQYF.

Details on this clonotype: One end of the junction does not line up with germline, which may come from a read error. V gene TRBV7-9 combines with J gene TRBJ2-7; TRBD2 aligns across 8 bases. The germline V gene encodes CDR1 SEHNR and CDR2 FQNEAQ (reference sequence). The CDR3 sequence is 12 residues long. In nucleotides, the CDR3 is TGTGCCACCAGCGGGGGAAAGGACGAGCAGTACTTC. Protein sequence: CATSGGKDEQYF.

This clonotype was counted a few times. The chain links TRBV27 to TRBJ2-2; D unclear. There are 13 residues in the CDR3. Trimming left V 3 bases short and J 1 base short, with 3 bases between. Germline-derived CDR1 and CDR2 are MNHEY and SMNVEV (reference sequence). CDR3: CASSFGNTGELFF. The CDR3 DNA is TGTGCCAGCAGTTTTGGGAACACCGGGGAGCTGTTTTTT.

This chain joins TRBV28 and TRBJ2-1; 7 bases are shared with TRBD2. The V gene's germline CDR1 is MDHEN and CDR2 SYDVKM. This CDR3 has 15 residues. V shed 5 bases and J 4 bases; nucleotides not matched to a gene: 8. The CDR3 coding sequence is TGTGCCAGCAGTCCCCCCGTGGGGGGGTACAATGAGCAGTTCTTC. It encodes CASSPPVGGYNEQFF.

This clonotype was seen a few times. The CDR3 DNA is TGTGCCAGCAGCAGCCGGAGGGGCGAGCAGTACTTC. This encodes CASSSRRGEQYF. V gene TRBV6-1 combines with J gene TRBJ2-7, with a possible D match to TRBD2 (6 bases). The CDR3 runs 12 residues. CDR1 and CDR2 (germline): MNHNS, SASEGT. With 6 bases removed from V and 6 bases from J, the gap between germline ends came to 12 bases.

The V call is TRBV6-2 or TRBV6-3, the J call TRBJ2-7, with 8 bases fitting TRBD1. V was pared by 6 bases and J by 2 bases, with 3 bases of the junction left unmatched. CDR1 and CDR2 from the germline V gene are MNHEY and SVGEGT. The CDR3 has 13 amino acids. In nucleotides, the CDR3 is TGTGCCAGCAGGGGACAGGCTACCTACGAGCAGTACTTC. Its protein product is CASRGQATYEQYF.

The chain employs TRBV6-1 and TRBJ2-2, with 8 bases identical to TRBD1. The ends lost 6 bases at V and 6 bases at J; junction bases unmatched: 9. Germline V gene lookup returns CDR1 MNHNS and CDR2 SASEGT. CDR3 length equals 15 residues. CDR3 sequence reads: CASSRGQGFSGELFF. Here the CDR3 DNA reads TGTGCCAGCAGCCGAGGACAGGGTTTTTCCGGGGAGCTGTTTTTT.

The chain links TRBV5-1 to TRBJ2-7; D may be TRBD1 (6 bases). The V gene lost 4 bases and the J gene lost 1 base, with 12 bases spanning the gap. The CDR3 has 14 amino acids. The germline V gene encodes CDR1 SGHRS and CDR2 YFSETQ. The CDR3 region is CASSLGDKSYEQYF. In nucleotides, the CDR3 is TGCGCCAGCAGCCTAGGGGACAAGTCCTACGAGCAGTACTTC.

The chain has TRBV29-1 and TRBJ2-5; D gene ambiguous. There are 14 residues in the CDR3. V lost 1 base, J lost 0 bases, and 9 bases lay in between. From germline, CDR1 is SQVTM and CDR2 ANQGSEA. CDR3 loop: CSVEAIRYQETQYF. CDR3 bases: TGCAGCGTTGAAGCCATCAGGTACCAAGAGACCCAGTACTTC.

This clonotype was seen at least ten times. The genes are TRBV6-1 and TRBJ1-1; no firm D call. Deletions cut 7 bases from V and 2 bases from J, with 5 bases between. This CDR3 comprises 11 residues. Looked up from germline, CDR1 is MNHNS and CDR2 is SASEGT. DNA of the CDR3: TGTGCCAGCAACTCAAACACTGAAGCTTTCTTT. Protein sequence: CASNSNTEAFF.

The chain combines TRBV19 with TRBJ1-4; no firm D call. The CDR3 has 12 amino acids. V was shortened by 8 bases and J by 7 bases, with 11 bases between the two germline ends. Per germline, CDR1 LNHDA and CDR2 SQIVND (reference sequence). The CDR3 is CASFQIGEKLFF. The CDR3 DNA follows: TGTGCCAGTTTTCAAATTGGTGAAAAACTGTTTTTT.

In this sample, this clonotype turned up many times. V usage is TRBV3-1 and J usage is TRBJ2-7; weak D call: TRBD2 (5 bases). The germline V and J ends were trimmed by 4 bases and 0 bases, with 13 bases remaining between them. The CDR3 sequence is 15 residues long. Germline CDR1 and CDR2: LGHDT and YNNKEL (reference sequence). CDR3 region: CASSPEQRSSYEQYF. The CDR3 coding sequence is TGTGCCAGCAGCCCCGAGCAGCGGAGCTCCTACGAGCAGTACTTC.

To note about this clonotype: The junction departs from germline at one end; a sequencing error may be responsible. The V and J genes are TRBV7-2 and TRBJ2-5; D not certain. The germline gives CDR1 SGHTA, CDR2 FQGNSA. CDR3 size: 14 residues. The CDR3 DNA reads as TGTGCCAGCAACTCCGACACTTACCAAGAGACCCAGTACTTT. Protein product: CASNSDTYQETQYF. The full variable domain, with the rest looked up from reference TRBV7-2 and TRBJ2-5, is GAGVSQSPSNKVTEKGKDVELRCDPISGHTALYWYRQSLGQGLEFLIYFQGNSAPDKSGLPSDRFSAERTGGSVSTLTIQRTQQEDSAVYLCASNSDTYQETQYFGPGTRLLVL.

This clonotype was seen a handful of times. J is TRBJ2-7 and V is TRBV5-1; D possibly corresponds to TRBD2 (6 bases). Germline CDR1 SGHRS, CDR2 YFSETQ. The CDR3 consists of 15 residues. The ends were cut back, 1 base at V and 2 bases at J, with 13 bases in the middle. The CDR3 reads CASSLSDYTTYEQYF. The CDR3 nucleotides read TGCGCCAGCAGCTTGTCGGACTATACGACCTACGAGCAGTACTTC.

This clonotype has just a few counts. The rearrangement joins TRBV27 to TRBJ2-7; 9 nucleotides align to TRBD2. Germline V gene sequence: CDR1 MNHEY, CDR2 SMNVEV (reference sequence). J was trimmed by 4 bases and V by 2 bases; bases with no gene match: 12. CDR3 length: 17 residues. DNA for the CDR3: TGTGCCAGCAGTTTAAGGAGAGGAACTAGCGGGCCATACGAGCAGTACTTC. Encoded protein: CASSLRRGTSGPYEQYF.